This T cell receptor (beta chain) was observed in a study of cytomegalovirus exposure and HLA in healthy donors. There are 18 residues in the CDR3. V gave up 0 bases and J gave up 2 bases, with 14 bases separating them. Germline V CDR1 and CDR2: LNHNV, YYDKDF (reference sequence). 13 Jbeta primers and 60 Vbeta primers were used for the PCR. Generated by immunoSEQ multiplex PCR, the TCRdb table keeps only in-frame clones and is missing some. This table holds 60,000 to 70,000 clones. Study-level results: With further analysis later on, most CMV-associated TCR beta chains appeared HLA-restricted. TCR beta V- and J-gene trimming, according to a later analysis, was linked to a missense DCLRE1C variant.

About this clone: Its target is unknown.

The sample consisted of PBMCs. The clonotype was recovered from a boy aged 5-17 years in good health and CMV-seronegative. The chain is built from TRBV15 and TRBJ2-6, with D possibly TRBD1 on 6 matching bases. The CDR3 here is CATSRDGSRGTGANVLTF. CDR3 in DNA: TGTGCCACCAGCAGAGATGGTTCAAGGGGGACTGGGGCCAACGTCCTGACTTTC.